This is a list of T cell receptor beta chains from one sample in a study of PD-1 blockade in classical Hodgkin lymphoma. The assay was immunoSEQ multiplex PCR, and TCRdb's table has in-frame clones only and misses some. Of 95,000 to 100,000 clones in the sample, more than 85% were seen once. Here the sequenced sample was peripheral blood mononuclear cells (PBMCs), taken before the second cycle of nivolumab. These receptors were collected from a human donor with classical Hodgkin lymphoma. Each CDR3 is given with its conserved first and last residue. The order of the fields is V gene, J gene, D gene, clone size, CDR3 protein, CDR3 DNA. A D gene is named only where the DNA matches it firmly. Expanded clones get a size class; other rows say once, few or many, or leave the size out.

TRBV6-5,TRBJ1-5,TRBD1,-,CATSGTGDQPQHF,TGTGCCACCTCCGGGACAGGGGATCAGCCCCAGCATTTT
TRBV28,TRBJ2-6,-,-,CASSRISGANVLTF,TGTGCCAGCAGTAGGATTTCTGGGGCCAACGTCCTGACTTTC
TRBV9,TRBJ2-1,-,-,CASSVVDSSYNEQFF,TGTGCCAGCAGCGTAGTGGACAGCTCCTACAATGAGCAGTTCTTC
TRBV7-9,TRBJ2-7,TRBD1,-,CASRMGQAYEQYF,TGTGCCAGCAGGATGGGACAGGCCTACGAGCAGTACTTC
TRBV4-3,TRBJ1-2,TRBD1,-,CASSQGTGLLSNYGYTF,TGCGCCAGCAGCCAAGGGACAGGGCTACTCTCTAACTATGGCTACACCTTC
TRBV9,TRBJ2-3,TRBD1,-,CASSGTGDTQYF,TGTGCCAGCAGCGGGACAGGGGATACGCAGTATTTT
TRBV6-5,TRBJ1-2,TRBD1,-,CASKIDRDRYGYTF,TGTGCCAGCAAAATTGACAGGGATCGATATGGCTACACCTTC
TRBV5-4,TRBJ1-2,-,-,CASSSKNDYGYTF,TGTGCCAGCAGCTCGAAGAACGACTATGGCTACACCTTC
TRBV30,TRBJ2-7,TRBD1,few,CAWSGDRIDLYEQYF,TGTGCCTGGAGTGGGGACAGGATCGACCTCTACGAGCAGTACTTC
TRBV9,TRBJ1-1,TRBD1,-,CASSDLQGKNTEAFF,TGTGCCAGCAGCGACCTACAGGGGAAGAACACTGAAGCTTTCTTT
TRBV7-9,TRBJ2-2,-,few,CASTLGVARTGELFF,TGTGCCAGCACCCTAGGGGTCGCGAGGACCGGGGAGCTGTTTTTT
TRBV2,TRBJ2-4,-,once,CASRTHGLAKNIQYF,TGTGCCAGCAGGACACACGGACTAGCCAAAAACATTCAGTACTTC
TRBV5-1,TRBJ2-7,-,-,CASSLEAGGPSYEQYF,TGCGCCAGCAGCTTGGAAGCCGGGGGCCCCTCCTACGAGCAGTACTTC
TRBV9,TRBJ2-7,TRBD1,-,CASSVEPGGENYEQYF,TGTGCCAGCAGCGTAGAACCAGGGGGCGAGAACTACGAGCAGTACTTC
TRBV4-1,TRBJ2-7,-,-,CASSRHMGLSYEQYF,TGCGCCAGCAGCCGGCATATGGGACTCTCCTACGAGCAGTACTTC
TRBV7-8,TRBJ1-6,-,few,CATSPGNYNSPLHF,TGTGCTACCAGTCCGGGGAACTATAATTCACCCCTCCACTTT
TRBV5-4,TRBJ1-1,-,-,CASSPRGNTEAFF,TGTGCCAGCAGCCCTAGGGGAAACACTGAAGCTTTCTTT
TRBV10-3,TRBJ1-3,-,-,CAISVQTQGIWSSGNTIYF,TGTGCCATCAGTGTCCAGACACAAGGTATCTGGAGCTCTGGAAACACCATATATTTT
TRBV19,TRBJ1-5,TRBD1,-,CASSAASGQGYSNQPQHF,TGTGCCAGTAGTGCGGCCTCGGGACAGGGCTATAGCAATCAGCCCCAGCATTTT
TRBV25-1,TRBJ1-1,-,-,CASSEEKGDGTEAFF,TGTGCCAGCAGTGAAGAGAAGGGAGATGGCACTGAAGCTTTCTTT